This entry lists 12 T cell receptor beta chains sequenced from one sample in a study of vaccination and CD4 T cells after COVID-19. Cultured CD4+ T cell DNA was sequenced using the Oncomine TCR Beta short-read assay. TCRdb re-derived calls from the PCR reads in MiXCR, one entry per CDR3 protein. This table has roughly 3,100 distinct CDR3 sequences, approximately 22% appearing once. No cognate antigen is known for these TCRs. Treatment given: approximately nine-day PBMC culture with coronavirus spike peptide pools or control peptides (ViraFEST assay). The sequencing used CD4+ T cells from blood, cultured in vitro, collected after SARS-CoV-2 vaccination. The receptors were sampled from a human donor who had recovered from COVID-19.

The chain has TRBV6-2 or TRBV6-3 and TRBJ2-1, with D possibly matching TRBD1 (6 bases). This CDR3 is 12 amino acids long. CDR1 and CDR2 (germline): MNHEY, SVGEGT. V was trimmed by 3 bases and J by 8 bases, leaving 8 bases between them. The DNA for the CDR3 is TGTGCCAGCAGTTATACAGGGTATGAGCAGTTCTTC. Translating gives CASSYTGYEQFF.

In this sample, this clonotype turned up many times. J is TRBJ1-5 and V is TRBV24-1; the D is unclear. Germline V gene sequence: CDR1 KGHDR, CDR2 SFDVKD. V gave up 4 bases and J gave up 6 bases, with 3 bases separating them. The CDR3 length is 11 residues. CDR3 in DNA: TGTGCCACCAGTGAGGCTCAGCCCCAGCATTTT. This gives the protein CATSEAQPQHF.

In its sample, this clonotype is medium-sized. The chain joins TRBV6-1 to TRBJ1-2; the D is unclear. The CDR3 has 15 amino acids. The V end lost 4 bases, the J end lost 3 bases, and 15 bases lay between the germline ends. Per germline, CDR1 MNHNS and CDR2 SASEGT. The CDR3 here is CASSVRTEYHYGYTF. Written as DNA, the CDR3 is TGTGCCAGCAGTGTTCGGACGGAATATCACTATGGCTACACCTTC.

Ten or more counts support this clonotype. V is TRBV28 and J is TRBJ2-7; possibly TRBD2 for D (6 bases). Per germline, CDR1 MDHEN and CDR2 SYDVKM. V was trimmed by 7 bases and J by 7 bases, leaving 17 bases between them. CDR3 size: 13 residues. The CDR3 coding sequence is TGTGCCAGCATGCGAGGAGGGACGGGGGAGCAGTACTTC. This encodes CASMRGGTGEQYF.

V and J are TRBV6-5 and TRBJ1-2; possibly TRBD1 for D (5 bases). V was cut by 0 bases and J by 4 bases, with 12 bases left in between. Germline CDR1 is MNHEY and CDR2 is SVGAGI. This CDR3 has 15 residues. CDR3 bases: TGTGCCAGCAGTTACTCCCCTACGGACACCTATGGCTACACCTTC. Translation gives CASSYSPTDTYGYTF.

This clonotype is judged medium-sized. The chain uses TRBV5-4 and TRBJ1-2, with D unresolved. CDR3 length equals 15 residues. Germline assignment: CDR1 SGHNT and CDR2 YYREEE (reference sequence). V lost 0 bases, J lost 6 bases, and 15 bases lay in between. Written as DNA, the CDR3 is TGTGCCAGCAGCTTGGATTGGGGAACTGGGAATGGCTACACCTTC. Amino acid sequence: CASSLDWGTGNGYTF.

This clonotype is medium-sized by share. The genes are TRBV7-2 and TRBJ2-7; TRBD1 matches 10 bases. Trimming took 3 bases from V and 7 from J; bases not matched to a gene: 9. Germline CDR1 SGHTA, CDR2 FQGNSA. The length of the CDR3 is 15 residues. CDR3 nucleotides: TGTGCCAGCAGCTTGGTGACAGGGGGCGCGGGGGAGCAGTACTTC. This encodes CASSLVTGGAGEQYF.

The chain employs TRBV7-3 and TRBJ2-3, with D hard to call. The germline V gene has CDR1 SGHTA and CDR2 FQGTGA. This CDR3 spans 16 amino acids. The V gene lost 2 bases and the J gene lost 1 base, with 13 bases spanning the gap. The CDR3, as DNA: TGTGCCAGCAGCTTATGGATTAAGATGGGCACAGATACGCAGTATTTT. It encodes CASSLWIKMGTDTQYF.

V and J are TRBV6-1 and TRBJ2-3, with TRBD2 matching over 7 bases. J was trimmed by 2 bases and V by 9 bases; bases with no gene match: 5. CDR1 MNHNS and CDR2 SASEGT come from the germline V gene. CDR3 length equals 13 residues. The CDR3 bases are TGTGCCAGTTCGCGGGGGACCACAGATACGCAGTATTTT. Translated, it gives CASSRGTTDTQYF.

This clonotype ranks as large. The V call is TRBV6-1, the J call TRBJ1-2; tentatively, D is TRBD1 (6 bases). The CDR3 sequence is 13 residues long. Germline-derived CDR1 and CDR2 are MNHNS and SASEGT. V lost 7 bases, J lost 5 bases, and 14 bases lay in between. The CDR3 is CASTLAQGYGYTF. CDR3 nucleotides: TGTGCCAGCACCCTGGCACAGGGTTATGGCTACACCTTC.

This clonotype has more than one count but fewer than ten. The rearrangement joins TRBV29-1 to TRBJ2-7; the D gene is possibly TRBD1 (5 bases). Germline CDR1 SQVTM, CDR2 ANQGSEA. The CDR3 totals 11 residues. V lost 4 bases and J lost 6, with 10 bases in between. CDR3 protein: CSVARGSEQYF. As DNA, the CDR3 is TGCAGCGTTGCAAGGGGCAGCGAGCAGTACTTC.

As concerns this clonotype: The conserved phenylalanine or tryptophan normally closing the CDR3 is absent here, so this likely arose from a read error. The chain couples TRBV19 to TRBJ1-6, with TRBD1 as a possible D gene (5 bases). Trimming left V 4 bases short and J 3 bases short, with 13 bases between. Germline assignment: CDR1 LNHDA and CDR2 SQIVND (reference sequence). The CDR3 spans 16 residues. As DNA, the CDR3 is TGTGCCAGTAGTAACTGGGGAAGGGGCTATAATTCACCCCTCCACCTT. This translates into CASSNWGRGYNSPLHL.